These T cell receptor beta chains were read from a single sample in a study of shared clonotypes between healthy human individuals. Clones were sequenced by immunoSEQ multiplex PCR, and TCRdb holds only the in-frame ones, with some missing. The table lists about 1.9 million clones, just under 95% of them singletons. Source material: naive CD8+ T cells from PBMCs. The receptors stem from a young man in good health. Some clones in this sample may be carry-over from other donors' samples. The CDR3 runs from the conserved cysteine through the conserved F or W. The D gene is left open where the match is weak. Clone size, where shown, is once, few, many, or a class for clones that have expanded.

>-|TRBV7-3|TRBJ1-1|-
CASSPSFGTNTEAFF
TGTGCCAGCAGCCCCTCGTTCGGGACGAACACTGAAGCTTTCTTT
>TRBD1|TRBV6-5|TRBJ1-3|-
CASSPHRGLGNTIYF
TGTGCCAGCAGTCCCCACAGGGGCCTTGGAAACACCATATATTTT
>-|TRBV5-4|TRBJ2-2|-
CASSDAGELFF
TGTGCCAGCAGCGACGCCGGGGAGCTGTTTTTT
>-|TRBV15|TRBJ1-5|-
CATSAYKGGNQPQHF
TGTGCCACCAGCGCCTACAAGGGAGGCAATCAGCCCCAGCATTTT
>TRBD1|TRBV4-1|TRBJ1-2|-
CASSQARGTGRDGYTF
TGCGCCAGCAGCCAAGCCCGAGGGACAGGGCGTGACGGCTACACCTTC
>-|TRBV4-1|TRBJ1-5|-
CASSQDPGDLQPQHF
TGCGCCAGCAGCCAAGATCCCGGAGATCTACAGCCCCAGCATTTT
>-|TRBV5-1|TRBJ2-3|-
CASSTATTDTQYF
TGCGCCAGCAGCACGGCAACCACAGATACGCAGTATTTT
>-|TRBV28|TRBJ2-1|-
CASRLSVGDEQFF
TGTGCCAGCAGGCTTAGCGTGGGCGATGAGCAGTTCTTC
>TRBD2|TRBV5-1|TRBJ2-1|-
CASSLLAGYNEQFF
TGCGCCAGCAGCTTGCTAGCGGGGTACAATGAGCAGTTCTTC
>TRBD1|TRBV10-3|TRBJ1-2|-
CAISDREDGYTF
TGTGCCATCTCTGACAGGGAGGATGGCTACACCTTC
>-|TRBV4-1|TRBJ1-4|-
CASSPLVGANEKLFF
TGCGCCAGCAGCCCGCTCGTGGGGGCAAATGAAAAACTGTTTTTT
>TRBD1|TRBV6-1|TRBJ2-3|-
CASSAYRGLGTDTQYF
TGTGCCAGCAGTGCCTACAGGGGGCTGGGCACAGATACGCAGTATTTT
>-|TRBV5-6|TRBJ2-5|once
CASSLRLERVETQYF
TGTGCCAGCAGCTTACGGTTAGAAAGGGTGGAGACCCAGTACTTC
>TRBD2|TRBV6-5|TRBJ2-3|-
CASSYYGRDTDTQYF
TGTGCCAGCAGTTACTACGGGAGGGACACAGATACGCAGTATTTT
>TRBD2|TRBV7-9|TRBJ2-2|-
CASSLYGGSNTGELFF
TGTGCCAGCAGCTTATATGGCGGGAGTAACACCGGGGAGCTGTTTTTT
>-|TRBV28|TRBJ1-5|-
CASSQLMGTNQPQHF
TGTGCCAGCAGCCAACTTATGGGAACAAATCAGCCCCAGCATTTT
>-|TRBV4-2|TRBJ2-7|-
CASSQDQGRAYEQYF
TGTGCCAGCAGCCAAGATCAGGGGCGAGCCTACGAGCAGTACTTC
>-|TRBV7-9|TRBJ2-5|-
CASSSGTPVETQYF
TGTGCCAGCAGCTCGGGGACCCCTGTGGAGACCCAGTACTTC
>TRBD1|TRBV11-3|TRBJ1-5|once
CASSLWGPTGGRGNQPQHF
TGTGCCAGCAGCTTATGGGGCCCCACAGGGGGTAGGGGCAATCAGCCCCAGCATTTT
>-|TRBV7-3|TRBJ2-1|-
CASSSTVGGGPNEQFF
TGTGCCAGCAGCTCCACGGTAGGGGGAGGGCCGAATGAGCAGTTCTTC
>-|TRBV28|TRBJ1-1|-
CASSRETGMNTEAFF
TGTGCCAGCAGCAGGGAGACAGGTATGAACACTGAAGCTTTCTTT
>-|TRBV14|TRBJ2-1|-
CASRGLSMKQFF
TGTGCCAGCAGGGGCCTTTCAATGAAGCAGTTCTTC
>-|TRBV5-1|TRBJ2-3|-
CASSLATESTDTQYF
TGCGCCAGCAGCTTGGCGACAGAAAGCACAGATACGCAGTATTTT
>-|TRBV4-1|TRBJ2-7|-
CASSQGGAYEQYF
TGCGCCAGCAGCCAAGGAGGGGCCTACGAGCAGTACTTC
>TRBD1|TRBV27|TRBJ2-5|-
CASSLFPDRAGETQYF
TGTGCCAGCAGTTTATTCCCCGACAGGGCCGGGGAGACCCAGTACTTC
>TRBD2|TRBV9|TRBJ2-3|-
CASSVAFSPAGGTDTQYF
TGTGCCAGCAGCGTAGCTTTTTCCCCCGCGGGGGGTACAGATACGCAGTATTTT
>TRBD2|TRBV7-9|TRBJ2-7|-
CASSPPLAGGGYEQYF
TGTGCCAGCAGCCCTCCACTAGCGGGAGGCGGTTACGAGCAGTACTTC
>TRBD2|TRBV11-1|TRBJ2-2|-
CASSLTAWLAGAGELFF
TGTGCCAGCAGCTTAACAGCGTGGCTAGCGGGAGCCGGGGAGCTGTTTTTT
>TRBD2|TRBV28|TRBJ2-1|-
CASSPGLAIYNEQFF
TGTGCCAGCAGCCCGGGACTAGCGATCTACAATGAGCAGTTCTTC
>-|TRBV28|TRBJ2-7|-
CASSFVGRSEQYF
TGTGCCAGCAGTTTCGTGGGGCGTAGCGAGCAGTACTTC
>-|TRBV28|TRBJ2-7|-
CASSFVGTFYEQYF
TGTGCCAGCAGTTTTGTTGGGACTTTTTACGAGCAGTACTTC
>-|TRBV7-9|TRBJ1-2|-
CASIESGGLYGYTF
TGTGCCAGCATCGAGTCGGGAGGACTCTATGGCTACACCTTC
>-|TRBV6-1|TRBJ2-3|-
CASIEASAARTDTQYF
TGTGCCAGCATAGAAGCCTCGGCAGCCCGCACAGATACGCAGTATTTT
>-|TRBV7-9|TRBJ1-1|few
CASSLVGMNTEAFF
TGTGCCAGCAGCTTAGTCGGCATGAACACTGAAGCTTTCTTT
>-|TRBV29-1|TRBJ2-1|-
CSVVIQGSYNEQFF
TGCAGCGTTGTTATCCAGGGGTCGTACAATGAGCAGTTCTTC
>TRBD2|TRBV7-3|TRBJ2-1|-
CASSFPRGSGSSNEQFF
TGTGCCAGCAGCTTCCCCCGTGGAAGCGGGAGTAGCAATGAGCAGTTCTTC
>-|TRBV7-9|TRBJ2-7|-
CASSFAGAAYEQYF
TGTGCCAGCAGCTTTGCAGGGGCAGCCTACGAGCAGTACTTC
>-|TRBV5-5|TRBJ2-2|-
CASRGRQNGELFF
TGTGCCAGCAGGGGGCGCCAAAACGGGGAGCTGTTTTTT
>TRBD2|TRBV9|TRBJ2-3|-
CASSEWTSGSTDTQYF
TGTGCCAGCAGCGAATGGACTAGCGGGAGTACAGATACGCAGTATTTT
>-|TRBV29-1|TRBJ2-6|-
CSVWGPGIIPGANVLTF
TGCAGCGTTTGGGGGCCCGGTATAATTCCTGGGGCCAACGTCCTGACTTTC
>TRBD1|TRBV7-6|TRBJ2-3|-
CASSPSHRGLDTQYF
TGTGCCAGCAGCCCCTCGCACAGGGGGCTTGATACGCAGTATTTT
>-|TRBV28|TRBJ2-7|-
CASSPRRLIRLYEQYF
TGTGCCAGCAGTCCCCGACGGCTCATACGCCTCTACGAGCAGTACTTC
>TRBD1|TRBV28|TRBJ1-1|-
CASRAMGDRGNTEAFF
TGTGCCAGCAGGGCAATGGGGGACAGGGGGAACACTGAAGCTTTCTTT
>-|TRBV4-3|TRBJ1-1|once
CASSHGAREAFF
TGCGCCAGCAGCCACGGGGCTCGCGAAGCTTTCTTT
>TRBD2|TRBV7-8|TRBJ2-3|-
CASSWASGDSTDTQYF
TGTGCCAGCAGCTGGGCTAGCGGGGATAGCACAGATACGCAGTATTTT
>-|TRBV5-5|TRBJ2-7|once
CASSLAWRNYEQYF
TGTGCCAGCAGCTTGGCATGGAGGAACTACGAGCAGTACTTC
>-|TRBV13|TRBJ2-5|-
CASSRLGETQYF
TGTGCCAGCAGCCGCCTAGGAGAGACCCAGTACTTC
>-|TRBV11-1|TRBJ2-3|-
CASSFFADTQYF
TGTGCCAGCAGCTTCTTCGCAGATACGCAGTATTTT
>-|TRBV5-6|TRBJ1-1|-
CASSLWGRLPVGTEAFF
TGTGCCAGCAGCTTGTGGGGGCGGCTACCTGTGGGTACTGAAGCTTTCTTT
>TRBD1|TRBV19|TRBJ2-2|-
CASSPQDRTNTGELFF
TGTGCCAGTAGTCCACAGGACAGGACGAACACCGGGGAGCTGTTTTTT